The clone carrying this TCR beta chain was seen once. The V end lost 5 bases, the J end lost 4 bases, and 8 bases lay between the germline ends. Germline-derived CDR1 and CDR2 are SGHVS and FQNEAQ. The CDR3 has 13 amino acids. The sample comes from a study of blood T cell repertoires in COVID-19. Only in-frame clones appear in the TCRdb table, and some are missing; sequencing was by immunoSEQ multiplex PCR. The sample contains 60,000 or so clones, about nine tenths of which appear only once. Sequencing was carried out using peripheral blood. This TCR was sampled from a human donor with active COVID-19. The donor label of this sample is uncertain. The chain combines TRBV7-8 with TRBJ1-4; tentatively, D is TRBD1 (6 bases). The CDR3 sequence is CASSPQGNEKLFF. DNA for the CDR3: TGTGCCAGCAGCCCACAGGGTAATGAAAAACTGTTTTTT. The full variable domain, in which reference TRBV7-8 and TRBJ1-4 provide the parts outside the CDR3, is GAGVSQSPRYKVAKRGQDVALRCDPISGHVSLFWYQQALGQGPEFLTYFQNEAQLDKSGLPSDRFFAERPEGSVSTLKIQRTQQEDSAVYLCASSPQGNEKLFFGSGTQLSVL.